This T cell receptor (beta chain) was identified in a study of cytomegalovirus exposure and HLA in healthy donors. Across the study: Earlier work reported around 110 million unique TCR beta sequences from 170 million or so T cells. The early release's HLA-typed donors yielded 78 million or so unique TCRs. Study results and caveats: Associated with cytomegalovirus, according to the listing, were 150 to 200 TCR beta chains. Immune exposure data for these donors was limited to CMV serostatus.

The primer mix had 60 Vbeta and 13 Jbeta primers. Here immunoSEQ multiplex PCR was the method, and the copy in TCRdb shows in-frame clones only, minus some. The profile shows over 150,000 clones, around 77% of them singletons. Worth noting for this clone: Antigen: not known.

CDR3 length: 13 amino acids. CDR1 MNHEY and CDR2 SMNVEV come from the germline V gene (reference sequence). V was pared by 4 bases and J by 0 bases, with 7 bases between. The chain couples TRBV27 to TRBJ2-7; no clear D gene. Sequencing was carried out using PBMCs. The origin of this receptor is a man in his sixties in good health and CMV-seronegative. The DNA for the CDR3 is TGTGCCAGCAGTTCGACATACTCCTACGAGCAGTACTTC. It is translated as CASSSTYSYEQYF.